One sample yielded the 32 T cell receptor beta chains listed below, sequenced in a study of T cells in Graves' hyperthyroidism and ophthalmopathy. TCR beta CDR3 regions were amplified from RNA transcripts. The HTBI primer set was used in a first-round RT-PCR of the TCR CDR3. TCRdb used MiXCR to reprocess the multiplex PCR reads, holding one entry per CDR3 protein. The repertoire holds about 640,000 distinct CDR3 sequences, with 14% as singletons. The sample consisted of blood. The receptors derive from a woman aged 45-65 years with Graves' ophthalmopathy.

This clonotype was seen many times. The chain combines TRBV7-2 with TRBJ2-2; D is unclear. The V end lost 4 bases, the J end lost 4 bases, and 10 bases lay between the germline ends. Germline CDR1 and CDR2: SGHTA and FQGNSA. The length of the CDR3 is 14 residues. CDR3 coding DNA: TGTGCCAGCAGCTCGGGCTATATCACCGGGGAGCTGTTTTTT. Translated, it gives CASSSGYITGELFF.

This clonotype occurred many times. The CDR3 region is CASSPLSLAGEIYEQYF. Here the CDR3 DNA reads TGTGCCAGCAGTCCGTTGTCATTAGCGGGAGAGATATACGAGCAGTACTTC. The chain couples TRBV27 to TRBJ2-7; 9 nucleotides match TRBD2. With V trimmed by 5 bases and J by 4 bases, 15 bases remained unmatched. Looked up from germline, CDR1 is MNHEY and CDR2 is SMNVEV (reference sequence). The CDR3 totals 17 residues.

This clonotype was counted ten times or more. The CDR3 sequence: CSARDLMRAAENTEAFF. Here the CDR3 DNA reads TGCAGTGCTAGAGATCTCATGCGGGCGGCGGAAAACACTGAAGCTTTCTTT. V usage is TRBV20-1 and J usage is TRBJ1-1; no clear D. Trimming pared 0 bases from V and 2 bases from J, leaving 19 bases between. The germline V gene has CDR1 DFQATT and CDR2 SNEGSKA (reference sequence). The CDR3 has 17 residues.

This clonotype was seen ten or more times. The genes are TRBV7-8 and TRBJ2-2; 12 positions match TRBD2. Germline lookup yields CDR1 SGHVS and CDR2 FQNEAQ. With 5 bases clipped from V and 6 bases from J, the junction kept 19 bases outside the gene matches. The CDR3 is 20 amino acids. CDR3 nucleotide sequence: TGTGCCAGCAGCCTAGATTCTAGCGGGAGGGCCCGATGGAGCCCCGGGGAGCTGTTTTTT. This sequence encodes CASSLDSSGRARWSPGELFF.

The rearrangement links TRBV19 to TRBJ2-7; possibly TRBD2 for D (6 bases). The CDR3 has 14 residues. The V gene lost 8 bases and the J gene lost 3 bases, with 17 bases spanning the gap. Germline values: CDR1 LNHDA, CDR2 SQIVND (reference sequence). The CDR3 DNA is TGTGCCAGTTCTCAAGCGGGCCTACTCTACGAGCAGTACTTC. The encoded protein is CASSQAGLLYEQYF.

Many counts were recorded for this clonotype. The rearrangement joins TRBV9 to TRBJ1-2, with D unresolved. The V and J ends lost 0 bases and 4 bases respectively, with 4 bases between them. CDR1 SGDLS and CDR2 YYNGEE come from the germline V gene. The CDR3 sequence is 12 residues long. As DNA, the CDR3 is TGTGCCAGCAGCGTAGTTGGCTATGGCTACACCTTC. It specifies CASSVVGYGYTF.

This clonotype appeared once. This sequence joins TRBV7-2 and TRBJ2-1, with 8 bases fitting TRBD1. Germline V gene sequence: CDR1 SGHTA, CDR2 FQGNSA. V dropped 1 base and J dropped 8; count of bases not matched to a gene: 10. This CDR3 region has 16 residues. The CDR3 DNA is TGTGCCAGCAGCTTAGTTGAACAGGGGGTAGGGGATGAGCAGTTCTTC. Encoded protein: CASSLVEQGVGDEQFF.

In regard to this clonotype: This may arise from a read error, as a much more abundant clone is one base away. It is unclear where the CDR3 begins or ends on the DNA, so no DNA is shown, and the CDR3 is as TCRdb lists it. The V gene is TRBV10-3, the J gene TRBJ1-2; the table's D call, TRBD1, was not checked against the DNA. In germline, CDR1 is ENHRY, CDR2 SYGVKD. Ends included, the CDR3 has 15 residues. CDR3 region: CASSNTGQLSYGCTF.

In this sample, this clonotype turned up many times. The chain is built from TRBV5-1 and TRBJ1-1, with 7 positions matching TRBD1. The CDR3 extends over 14 amino acids. Trimming took 4 bases from V and 4 from J; bases not matched to a gene: 7. CDR1 and CDR2 from the germline V gene are SGHRS and YFSETQ. This CDR3 is CASSRQGGLTEAFF. CDR3 bases: TGCGCCAGCAGCCGACAGGGTGGGCTCACTGAAGCTTTCTTT. The full variable domain, in which reference TRBV5-1 and TRBJ1-1 provide the parts outside the CDR3, is KAGVTQTPRYLIKTRGQQVTLSCSPISGHRSVSWYQQTPGQGLQFLFEYFSETQRNKGNFPGRFSGRQFSNSRSEMNVSTLELGDSALYLCASSRQGGLTEAFFGQGTRLTVV.

This clonotype was recorded many times. The chain couples TRBV9 to TRBJ2-1; TRBD2 aligns across 15 bases. Trimming removed 4 bases from V and 4 bases from J; junction bases left unmatched: 6. The CDR3 extends over 17 amino acids. Germline CDR1 and CDR2: SGDLS and YYNGEE. This CDR3 reads CASSSSGTSGRYNEQFF. CDR3 DNA: TGTGCCAGCAGCTCCTCCGGGACTAGCGGGAGGTACAATGAGCAGTTCTTC.

This clonotype has more than one count but fewer than ten. V usage is TRBV9 and J usage is TRBJ1-1, with 8 nucleotides matching TRBD1. The CDR3 extends over 17 amino acids. V was clipped by 3 bases and J by 5 bases; unmatched bases: 15. Germline CDR1 is SGDLS and CDR2 is YYNGEE. The CDR3 spells CASSDPNLQGAGTEAFF. Written as DNA, the CDR3 is TGTGCCAGCAGCGACCCAAATCTCCAGGGGGCCGGGACTGAAGCTTTCTTT.

This clonotype was recorded many times. The V and J genes are TRBV12-3 or TRBV12-4 and TRBJ2-7; 10 nucleotides match TRBD1. The CDR3 is 15 amino acids. After removal of 6 bases from V and 4 bases from J, the junction contained 9 bases not matched to a gene. CDR3 residues: CASSRPWDRGYEQYF. The CDR3 DNA reads TGTGCCAGCAGCCGACCTTGGGACAGGGGTTACGAGCAGTACTTC.

The chain carries TRBV15 and TRBJ2-1, with no clear D. The V gene's germline CDR1 is LNHNV and CDR2 YYDKDF (reference sequence). The ends were cut back, 4 bases at V and 4 bases at J, with 2 bases in the middle. There are 11 residues in the CDR3. The CDR3 loop reads CATSKYNEQFF. As DNA, the CDR3 is TGTGCCACCAGCAAGTACAATGAGCAGTTCTTC.

This clonotype was counted many times. J is TRBJ2-7 and V is TRBV2; a weak D match, TRBD1 (5 bases). From germline, CDR1 is SNHLY and CDR2 FYNNEI. V was shortened by 1 base and J by 5 bases, with 15 bases between the two germline ends. CDR3 size: 15 residues. The CDR3: CASSEVGRVSHEQYF. The CDR3 DNA follows: TGTGCCAGCAGTGAAGTGGGCAGGGTAAGCCACGAGCAGTACTTC.

This clonotype was detected ten times or more. This chain connects TRBV28 to TRBJ1-1, with D tentatively TRBD1 (5 bases). From germline, CDR1 is MDHEN and CDR2 SYDVKM. The CDR3 spans 14 residues. V was cut by 6 bases and J by 1 base, with 12 bases left in between. In DNA form, the CDR3 reads TGTGCCAGCAGCTACCCAACAGGGAACACTGAAGCTTTCTTT. It translates to CASSYPTGNTEAFF.

This clonotype came up a few times. In nucleotides, the CDR3 is TGTGCCAGCAACCCGGGACTTAGCTACGAGCAGTACTTC. Amino acids: CASNPGLSYEQYF. The chain has TRBV2 and TRBJ2-7, with D perhaps matching TRBD2 (6 bases). This CDR3 region has 13 residues. CDR1 and CDR2 from the germline V gene are SNHLY and FYNNEI. The V gene lost 7 bases and the J gene lost 3 bases, with 13 bases spanning the gap. Full variable domain (rest looked up from reference TRBV2 and TRBJ2-7): EPEVTQTPSHQVTQMGQEVILRCVPISNHLYFYWYRQILGQKVEFLVSFYNNEISEKSEIFDDQFSVERPDGSNFTLKIRSTKLEDSAMYFCASNPGLSYEQYFGPGTRLTVT.

V gene TRBV28 combines with J gene TRBJ1-2; 7 nucleotides agree with TRBD1. Trimming cost V 4 bases and J 5 bases; bases outside gene matches: 4. The V gene's germline CDR1 is MDHEN and CDR2 SYDVKM. This CDR3 comprises 13 residues. CDR3 loop: CASSSSGQYGYTF. The CDR3 bases are TGTGCCAGCAGTTCCTCGGGACAGTATGGCTACACCTTC.

In this sample, this clonotype turned up many times. The V gene is TRBV2, the J gene TRBJ2-3; D is ambiguous. CDR3 length equals 14 residues. V was trimmed by 5 bases and J by 1 base, leaving 10 bases between them. The germline V gene encodes CDR1 SNHLY and CDR2 FYNNEI. This chain's CDR3 is CASSSVAGTDTQYF. As DNA, the CDR3 is TGTGCCAGCAGTAGTGTGGCTGGCACAGATACGCAGTATTTT.

This clonotype showed up just a few times. The chain joins TRBV6-1 to TRBJ2-2; a weak D match, TRBD2 (6 bases). Germline loops: CDR1 MNHNS, CDR2 SASEGT. V lost 6 bases, J lost 7 bases, and 15 bases lay in between. The CDR3 has 14 residues. CDR3 region: CASRSNLAHGELFF. The DNA of the CDR3 is TGTGCCAGCAGGTCTAACCTAGCGCACGGGGAGCTGTTTTTT.

This clonotype was detected ten times or more. The V and J genes are TRBV11-3 and TRBJ1-1; tentative D call: TRBD1 (6 bases). The germline CDR1 and CDR2 sequences are SGHNT and YENEEA. This CDR3 contains 15 residues. V lost 4 bases, J lost 1 base, and 13 bases lay in between. The CDR3 loop is CASSSVEGENTEAFF. The CDR3 DNA follows: TGTGCCAGCAGCTCAGTGGAGGGGGAGAACACTGAAGCTTTCTTT.

There are a few counts of this clonotype. The genes are TRBV3-1 and TRBJ1-6, with D tentatively TRBD1 (5 bases). Trimming took 0 bases from V and 3 from J, leaving 15 bases between them. CDR1 and CDR2 (germline): LGHDT, YNNKEL (reference sequence). The CDR3 has 18 amino acids. Written as DNA, the CDR3 is TGTGCCAGCAGCCAAGATTTGGGACCGCGTGTCTATAATTCACCCCTCCACTTT. This sequence encodes CASSQDLGPRVYNSPLHF.

This clonotype was seen a few times. The chain recombines TRBV15 with TRBJ1-1; D is possibly TRBD1 (5 bases). Germline CDR1 and CDR2: LNHNV and YYDKDF (reference sequence). V lost 1 base and J 0 bases, leaving 9 bases between the germline ends. This CDR3 is built from 15 residues. The CDR3: CATSRVVGVNTEAFF. CDR3 nucleotide sequence: TGTGCCACCAGCAGAGTGGTGGGGGTGAACACTGAAGCTTTCTTT.

This clonotype occurred many times. V is TRBV6-1 and J is TRBJ2-1; 9 nucleotides align to TRBD2. Germline V gene sequence: CDR1 MNHNS, CDR2 SASEGT. V dropped 5 bases and J dropped 5; count of bases not matched to a gene: 13. The CDR3 loop spans 17 amino acids. CDR3 DNA: TGTGCCAGCAGTCCCATAGGGCTAGCGGGAATAAACAATGAGCAGTTCTTC. Amino acid sequence: CASSPIGLAGINNEQFF.

This clonotype was counted many times. The CDR3 DNA reads as TGTGCCACCACACTAGCGGGAGGGCCTCGGGAGCAGTTCTTC. Translation: CATTLAGGPREQFF. The gene calls are TRBV12-3 or TRBV12-4 and TRBJ2-1; the match to TRBD2 covers 13 bases. This CDR3 has 14 amino acids. Unmatched junction bases numbered 10, after V lost 10 bases and J lost 10 bases.

This clonotype was seen a few times. The rearrangement uses TRBV4-2 and TRBJ2-7; 8 nucleotides line up with TRBD2. Trimming took 2 bases from V and 0 from J; bases not matched to a gene: 3. The germline CDR1 and CDR2 sequences are LGHNA and YNFKEQ. The CDR3 loop spans 15 amino acids. The CDR3 sequence: CASSQHSGTSYEQYF. The CDR3 bases are TGTGCCAGCAGCCAACATAGCGGGACCTCCTACGAGCAGTACTTC.

This clonotype was picked up many times. This rearrangement joins TRBV7-2 to TRBJ1-6, with 7 bases fitting TRBD1. CDR1 SGHTA and CDR2 FQGNSA come from the germline V gene. The CDR3 covers 14 residues. V shed 6 bases and J 10 bases; nucleotides not matched to a gene: 9. CDR3 bases: TGTGCCAGCAGAACCGGGACAGTAGCCTCACCCCTCCACTTT. Its translation: CASRTGTVASPLHF.

This clonotype was counted at least ten times. The chain couples TRBV7-3 to TRBJ2-1, with 9 bases matching TRBD2. V dropped 1 base and J dropped 3; count of bases not matched to a gene: 7. This CDR3 spans 17 amino acids. Germline CDR1 SGHTA, CDR2 FQGTGA. The CDR3 nucleotides are TGTGCCAGCAGCTTAATATCGGCGGGAGGGGGCTACAATGAGCAGTTCTTC. It is translated as CASSLISAGGGYNEQFF.

This clonotype was detected a few times. The chain joins TRBV5-1 to TRBJ1-3, with 8 bases that match TRBD1. The CDR3 is made up of 19 amino acids. V shed 2 bases, J shed 2 bases, and the junction held 15 bases outside the gene matches. From germline, CDR1 is SGHRS and CDR2 YFSETQ. The CDR3 DNA reads TGCGCCAGCAGCTTACAGGGGGGAAGACCAGGGAAGCCTGGAAACACCATATATTTT. Protein product: CASSLQGGRPGKPGNTIYF.

J is TRBJ1-1 and V is TRBV6-9; 8 nucleotides align to TRBD1. The V and J ends lost 3 bases and 2 bases, in that order; junction bases with no gene match: 11. This CDR3 spans 17 amino acids. Germline V gene data show CDR1 as MNHGY and CDR2 as SVAAGI. The CDR3 reads CASSYGTGGSGNTEAFF. CDR3 in DNA: TGTGCCAGCAGTTACGGGACAGGAGGAAGCGGTAACACTGAAGCTTTCTTT.

At least ten counts were recorded for this clonotype. This chain joins TRBV24-1 and TRBJ2-1; 7 bases agree with TRBD2. The germline CDR1 and CDR2 sequences are KGHDR and SFDVKD. There are 13 residues in the CDR3. V gave up 6 bases and J gave up 9 bases; unmatched junction bases: 7. The CDR3 region has the DNA TGTGCCACCAGTTCGGGAGGATTAGGTGAGCAGTTCTTC. This codes for CATSSGGLGEQFF.

With regard to this clonotype: Possible read error: a much larger clone is one base away. The chain recombines TRBV12-3 or TRBV12-4 with TRBJ2-3; TRBD2 agrees at 12 bases. This CDR3 has 17 residues. With 4 bases clipped from V and 3 bases from J, the junction kept 8 bases outside the gene matches. The CDR3 region has the DNA TGTGCCAGCAGTTCTTTATGGACTAGCGGGACAACAGATACGCAGTATTTT. Translation gives CASSSLWTSGTTDTQYF.

This chain's CDR3 is CASSFGQRNSPLHF. The CDR3 DNA reads TGTGCCAGCAGCTTCGGACAGCGTAATTCACCCCTCCACTTT. The rearrangement joins TRBV7-3 to TRBJ1-6; possibly TRBD1 for D (6 bases). CDR3 length: 14 amino acids. Germline CDR1 and CDR2: SGHTA and FQGTGA. V shed 3 bases and J shed 6 bases, with 9 bases lying between them.